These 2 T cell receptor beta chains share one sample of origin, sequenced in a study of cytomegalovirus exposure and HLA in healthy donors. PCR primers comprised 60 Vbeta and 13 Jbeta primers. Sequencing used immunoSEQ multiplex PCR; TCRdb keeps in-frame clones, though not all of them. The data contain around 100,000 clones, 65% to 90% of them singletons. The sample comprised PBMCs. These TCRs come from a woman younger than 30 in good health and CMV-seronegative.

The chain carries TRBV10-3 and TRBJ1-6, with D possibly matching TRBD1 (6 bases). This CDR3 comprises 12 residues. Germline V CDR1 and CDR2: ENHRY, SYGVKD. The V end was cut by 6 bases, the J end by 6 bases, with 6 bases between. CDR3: CAIRDSNSPLHF. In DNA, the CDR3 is TGTGCCATCAGGGACAGTAATTCACCCCTCCACTTT.

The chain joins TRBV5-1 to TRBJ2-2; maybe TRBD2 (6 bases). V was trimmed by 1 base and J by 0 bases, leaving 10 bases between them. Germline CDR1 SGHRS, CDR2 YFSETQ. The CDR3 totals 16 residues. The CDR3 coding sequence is TGCGCCAGCAGCTTGTGGGAGGCCGCGAACACCGGGGAGCTGTTTTTT. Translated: CASSLWEAANTGELFF. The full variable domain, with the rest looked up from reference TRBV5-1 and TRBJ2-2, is KAGVTQTPRYLIKTRGQQVTLSCSPISGHRSVSWYQQTPGQGLQFLFEYFSETQRNKGNFPGRFSGRQFSNSRSEMNVSTLELGDSALYLCASSLWEAANTGELFFGEGSRLTVL.